This record looks at one T cell receptor beta chain sequence and its context. Its binding antigen is unknown. Base-call qualities are not available, and no considerably larger clone is one nucleotide away. This sample is part of a study of cytomegalovirus exposure and HLA in healthy donors (dated by TCRdb to between 2016 and 2019). With respect to the entire study: In an earlier analysis of 587 of the donors, under 300 Gb of sequence data and just under 120 million unique TCR beta sequences from roughly 200 million T cells were reported. To study patterns of TCR occurrence, a later analysis re-analyzed previously published TCR beta repertoires from 600 to 750 donors and added high-resolution HLA genotyping. Besides the first cohort of roughly 700 subjects, a separate validation cohort made up of some 110 different subjects was used. To predict cytomegalovirus infection status, the study brought together high-throughput TCR immunosequencing, statistical association of individual TCRs with disease status, and machine learning. Of the roughly 390 genotyped donors, 65% to 90% fell in the genetic ancestry cluster associated with self-reported Caucasian donors. The later analysis used no new phenotypic data to find candidate immune exposures, relying instead on TCR beta sequences and their occurrence across donors. A later genetic analysis used genome-wide SNP genotypes for about 55% of the 666 donors, treating that subset as a discovery cohort. Because of strong linkage in the cohort, roughly five DR-DQ haplotypes were treated as single units for association and clustering. The study aimed to test whether signatures of past pathogen exposure could be identified by cataloging public T cell receptors. Class I and class II HLA loci were covered by the typing at four-digit resolution. Donor age, sex, ethnicity and CMV serostatus were compiled together with the repertoire data. An earlier analysis of several hundred of the donors applied high-throughput TCR beta sequencing to assess whether each TCR beta V gene segment acted as functional or pseudogenic. Approximately 310 gigabases of sequencing data and approximately 80 million unique TCR sequences were included in an early release covering 550 to 650 HLA-typed donors. Using immunosequencing, the study profiled T cell repertoires from about 610 subjects and related those repertoires to cytomegalovirus serostatus. On average, around 230,000 unique TCR beta nucleotide sequences were sequenced per donor among a few hundred genotyped donors of the cohort, with around 19% of those sequences being non-productive. The number of donors typed differed by locus, with about 629-640 for A, B, C, DRB1 and DQB1, around 520 for DQA1, some 570 for DPA1, and around 460 for DPB1. Every repertoire in the discovery cohort had been generated on one and the same sequencing platform. What the work shows at the level of the full study, not this receptor alone: Most TCR sequences were seen in very few donors, while some public TCRs were found in many individuals. A few of the identified cytomegalovirus-associated TCR beta chains were confirmed in vitro to be specific for cytomegalovirus antigens. In a later analysis, TCR association rates were found to vary across HLA loci, with the most associated TCRs seen for DRB1 alleles and the fewest for HLA-C alleles. A further reported finding was that TCR beta sequences accurately predicted the HLA-A and HLA-B alleles for most subjects in the first cohort. According to a later analysis, most CMV-associated TCR beta chains appeared to be HLA-restricted, and the HLA associations seemed to be driven largely by CMV exposure. A later analysis associated about 18,000 TCR beta sequences with specific HLA alleles at a false discovery rate of 0.05. This cohort had only TCR beta chains sequenced, and the lack of alpha or paired-chain data limited which features could be detected. When HLA alleles, especially DR and DQ, strongly co-occurred, TCR associations were difficult to assign to individual alleles. According to a later analysis, parvovirus B19, influenza, CMV and Epstein-Barr virus appeared linked to several top co-occurrence clusters. Immune exposure information for the cohort was limited to CMV serostatus. A cluster of highly shared sequence variants was judged likely to represent a technical artifact of the sequencing pipeline. Compared with equally common non-associated chains, HLA-associated TCR beta chains in a later analysis were more clonally expanded and had lower generation probabilities. The study gave a list of roughly 150 TCR beta chains associated with cytomegalovirus. Cytomegalovirus status was reported to be diagnosed by the classifier with high specificity and sensitivity in both the original and validation cohorts. In an earlier analysis of some 500 of the donors, most TCR beta V segments appeared in productive rearrangements about 90% or about 30% of the time, broadly matching IMGT annotations. Because HLA typing was unavailable for some donors at each locus, only the typed subset was used in association tests. Linkage disequilibrium might explain the correlated functional status among segregating V segments, but an unknown experimental factor could not be ruled out. The authors suggested that the approach could potentially be generalized to other disease states and immunological phenotypes. According to a later genetic analysis, donors in an Asian-associated ancestry cluster had fewer N-insertions in productive TCRs than the approximately 670-donor mean. The 87-base-pair reads could not distinguish some IMGT-functional V segments, including TRBV6-2 and TRBV6-3, so those segments were excluded. Presence/absence analyses assumed roughly uniform sequencing depth across donors, an assumption that may not hold. Because counts were too low, more than 15 rarely observed V segments, including chromosome 9 orphons, were left out of the earlier analysis of some 640 of the donors. A later genetic analysis associated a missense DCLRE1C variant with V-gene and J-gene trimming of TCR beta chains, and an independent cohort replicated the association.

Trimming removed 2 bases from V and 0 bases from J, leaving 13 bases between the germline ends. CDR1 and CDR2 are drawn from the germline V gene: SGHVS, FQNEAQ. The CDR3 measures 16 amino acids from cysteine to phenylalanine. CDR3 DNA only is kept here, 48 bases in frame from base 1. The cohort consisted of approximately 670 healthy bone marrow donors. All cohort members were sampled while nominally healthy, although unrecorded immune exposures were likely present. The donor was CMV seropositive and belonged to the group of 250 to 300 seropositive cohort members. Each donor provided a peripheral blood sample, and peripheral blood mononuclear cells were used for TCR beta sequencing. The Qiagen DNeasy Blood Extraction Kit was used to extract genomic DNA from the blood cell samples. The library came from the immunoSEQ multiplex PCR assay. For the multiplex PCR, a mixture combining 60 forward primers for TCR Vbeta segments and 13 reverse primers for TCR Jbeta segments was used. The CDR3 region of rearranged TCR beta genes was amplified from genomic DNA by a multiplex PCR assay. The amplified TCR beta libraries were sequenced on the Illumina HiSeq System as 87-base-pair reads. From the authors' description of their analysis: Across the 600 to 700 repertoires, a later analysis counted roughly 77 million unique TCR beta chains, 9.5 million to 13 million of which were shared by at least two donors. To remove PCR and sequencing errors, raw reads were error-corrected and collapsed into unique sequences using a nearest-neighbor algorithm that merged closely related sequences. To assign V, D and J gene segments, CDR3 sequences were aligned to IMGT reference sequences. For a sequence to be retained, at least a six-nucleotide match to both a V gene segment and a J gene segment was required. Rearrangements were called productive when the CDR3 lacked stop codons and stayed in frame with V and J; all others were non-productive. CDR3 was defined by IMGT convention, running from the second conserved V-encoded cysteine to the conserved J-encoded phenylalanine. Sequences without an unambiguous match to a single V gene segment were excluded from the earlier analysis of 587 of the donors. An earlier analysis of a few hundred of the donors called V segments functional above 56.7% productive rearrangements and segregating when the between-donor standard deviation exceeded 5%. A statistical classification framework was developed to diagnose cytomegalovirus status using the catalog of TCR beta chain sequences. A later analysis assigned V and J genes by comparing TCR nucleotide sequences with IMGT/GENE-DB human TR gene sequences. Using the TCRdist pipeline, a later analysis assigned CDR3 sequences along with most-parsimonious VDJ recombination scenarios. In a later analysis, each TCR beta chain was defined by its CDR3 amino acid sequence together with its V-gene family, and reads lacking a unique V-gene family were excluded. In a later analysis, approximately 640 highly shared, low-generation-probability nucleotide sequences were removed to address suspected cross-contamination and a sequencing artifact. In a later analysis, a clonal expansion index for each public chain was calculated from normalized within-repertoire ranks of inferred template counts. In a later analysis, generation probabilities were computed with a VDJ recombination model fitted to out-of-frame rearrangements, and the resulting probabilities were checked against IGoR. Hypergeometric tests were used in a later analysis to score TCR-TCR, TCR-HLA and TCR-CMV co-occurrence, with a repertoire-size bias correction applied to the TCR pairs. A later analysis estimated false discovery rates by permuting HLA or CMV assignments 20 times. In a later analysis, co-occurring TCRs were grouped with DBSCAN, and TCRdist sequence similarity was added when clustering was performed within HLA-allele-positive subsets. Repertoires with fewer than 30,000 or more than 120,000 public chains were left out of co-occurrence clustering, as were five repertoires with anomalous nucleotide sharing. Imported from immuneACCESS, the table was reduced by TCRdb to in-frame sequences with V and J called. These copies leave out some clones; in studies compared against another copy, an unresolved V gene accounts for under half, and the cause of the remainder is not known. V and J calls and clone size follow that table, whereas D and trimming were derived from the DNA. This sample holds roughly 110,000 clones; about 70% were observed only once. 9.5% to 15% of the sample is taken by the ten largest.

This receptor was identified in a woman between 35 and 50 years old in good health and CMV-seropositive. The chain is encoded by TRBV7-8 joined to TRBJ1-2, with an unclear D gene assignment. Material for sequencing was PBMCs. Here the CDR3 is given as CASSLPNSNPNYGYTF. At the DNA level, the sequence is TGTGCCAGCAGCTTACCTAATTCGAATCCTAACTATGGCTACACCTTC.